This TCR beta chain was obtained from a study of T cell repertoires in cytomegalovirus infection. Looking at the study overall: A matching HLA type, together with CMV infection, was signaled by public TCR beta signatures. Study-level points and caveats: HLA-C-restricted CMV-specific TCR beta clonotypes were dominant in the ex vivo response.

V shed 0 bases and J shed 5 bases, with 10 bases lying between them. Germline V CDR1 and CDR2: LGHDT, YNNKEL (reference sequence). The CDR3 sequence is 14 residues long. Turning to this clonotype: The target antigen is unknown.

MiXCR, applied by TCRdb to the reads, yields one record per CDR3 protein. The sample carries 680,000 or so distinct CDR3 sequences, 30% to 35% recorded once. This TCR was recovered from a human donor in good health (CMV status not recorded). Some clones in this sample may be carry-over from other donors' samples. The rearrangement links TRBV3-1 to TRBJ2-5; D is undetermined. Material: cultured PBMCs, obtained from culture after CMV antigen stimulation. The CDR3 DNA reads as TGTGCCAGCAGCCAAGAGGCCCGGCGGGAGACCCAGTACTTC. Its protein product is CASSQEARRETQYF.